This TCR beta chain was recorded in a study of cytomegalovirus exposure and HLA in healthy donors. CDR3 length: 16 amino acids. Trimming cost V 0 bases and J 9 bases; bases outside gene matches: 10. Germline V gives CDR1 LGHNA, CDR2 YNFKEQ. Sequenced by immunoSEQ multiplex PCR; TCRdb stores in-frame clones only, minus some. The sample consists of roughly 150,000 clones, around 88% of them appearing once. General study results and limits: TCR beta chains numbering about 160 were designated cytomegalovirus-associated. There were a few CMV-associated chains whose specificity for CMV antigens was confirmed in vitro.

On this clone itself: Its antigen is unidentified.

The clonotype originates from a woman aged 18-35 years in good health and CMV-seronegative. V usage is TRBV4-2 and J usage is TRBJ2-1; TRBD2 agrees at 8 bases. Sequencing was carried out using PBMCs. CDR3 sequence: CASSQDRGTSRGEQFF. CDR3 nucleotides: TGTGCCAGCAGCCAAGATCGTGGGACTAGTAGGGGTGAGCAGTTCTTC.